One T cell receptor beta chain is described in this entry. Its antigen is as yet unknown. This specimen belongs to a study of T cell repertoires in cytomegalovirus infection. Study overall: Used in the study were CMV epitopes, some recently identified and HLA-C-restricted, others well-studied and HLA-B-restricted. Through public TCR beta signatures, both CMV infection and matching HLA type were indicated.

Between the trimmed V and J ends, which lost 4 bases and 4 bases, there was a span of 17 bases. CDR3 length: 15 amino acids. The germline CDR1 and CDR2 sequences are MNHEY and SVGAGI. Study-wide results and caveats: The study identified carriers of CMV plus the relevant HLA from cumulative public TCR beta family frequency.

TCRdb analysed the reads with MiXCR anew, one entry per CDR3 protein. This table holds 450,000 to 550,000 distinct CDR3 sequences, 42% found once. The J gene is TRBJ2-7, the V gene TRBV6-5; TRBD1 might be the D (5 bases). This specimen consisted of cultured PBMCs, obtained from culture after CMV antigen stimulation. The clonotype originates from a human donor in good health (CMV status not recorded). Some clones in this sample may be carry-over from other donors' samples. CDR3 loop: CASSWGQPPHYEQYF. CDR3 coding DNA: TGTGCCAGCAGTTGGGGCCAACCTCCCCATTACGAGCAGTACTTC.